These 26 T cell receptor beta chains were sequenced from one sample in a study of T-cell memory formation after mild COVID-19. Each CDR3 protein gets one entry after TCRdb re-called the 5' RACE reads with MiXCR. The sample carries about 170,000 distinct CDR3 sequences, roughly 13% recorded once. The sequencing input was PBMCs or a T cell subset sorted from them (not recorded which). The receptors originated from a man younger than 30 who had mild COVID-19 (a few samples of this study predate the infection). Cell type and time point are not known.

This clonotype has a handful of counts. This chain joins TRBV5-1 and TRBJ1-1; unclear D gene. The CDR3 extends over 13 amino acids. Trimming removed 0 bases at V and 1 base at J, with 4 bases between. CDR1 and CDR2 (germline): SGHRS, YFSETQ. The chain's CDR3 is CASSLAPNTEAFF. Written as DNA, the CDR3 is TGCGCCAGCAGCTTGGCACCGAACACTGAAGCTTTCTTT.

The chain joins TRBV5-1 to TRBJ1-2; D might be TRBD1 (5 bases). Trimming removed 1 base at V and 5 bases at J, with 12 bases between. The length of the CDR3 is 14 residues. In germline, CDR1 is SGHRS, CDR2 YFSETQ. The CDR3 spells CASSLMDTSYGYTF. In nucleotides, the CDR3 is TGCGCCAGCAGCTTGATGGACACTTCTTATGGCTACACCTTC.

Note on this clonotype: The junction differs from germline at one of its ends, possibly a read error. The chain uses TRBV7-9 and TRBJ1-1, with D tentatively TRBD1 (5 bases). The CDR3 sequence is 14 residues long. Germline V gene sequence: CDR1 SEHNR, CDR2 FQNEAQ (reference sequence). CDR3 amino acids: CASSFGTARDWGIF. The CDR3 bases are TGTGCCAGCAGCTTTGGGACGGCGCGGGATTGGGGGATCTTT.

The chain joins TRBV7-9 to TRBJ1-5; D uncertain. The germline gives CDR1 SEHNR, CDR2 FQNEAQ (reference sequence). V shed 3 bases and J shed 5 bases, with 8 bases lying between them. This CDR3 region has 13 residues. The CDR3 reads CASSFSEDQPQHF. The CDR3 DNA reads TGTGCCAGCAGCTTTTCTGAGGATCAGCCCCAGCATTTT.

This clonotype showed up just a few times. The V and J genes are TRBV3-1 and TRBJ2-1, with TRBD2 identical over 7 bases. The CDR3 is 15 amino acids. In germline, CDR1 is LGHDT, CDR2 YNNKEL (reference sequence). Trimming cost V 7 bases and J 6 bases; bases outside gene matches: 12. CDR3 nucleotides: TGTGCCAGCACCCGACTAGCTGGGGGACCCAATGAGCAGTTCTTC. It yields the protein CASTRLAGGPNEQFF.

This clonotype came up many times. This chain connects TRBV18 to TRBJ2-7, with TRBD2 matching 8 bases. V was clipped by 3 bases and J by 4 bases; unmatched bases: 5. The length of the CDR3 is 14 residues. Germline V lookup: CDR1 KGHSH, CDR2 LQKENI. As DNA, the CDR3 is TGTGCCAGCTCACCCGGACTAGCCGGATACGAGCAGTACGTC. This gives the protein CASSPGLAGYEQYV.

The V gene is TRBV21-1, the J gene TRBJ1-1. TRBV21-1 has pseudogene status. The CDR3 is 12 residues long. The DNA of the CDR3 is TGTGCCATAGAGCTCTGGGGCACTGAAGCTTTCTTT. It encodes CAIELWGTEAFF.

The chain uses TRBV4-2 and TRBJ1-2; D remains ambiguous. The V and J ends lost 4 bases and 8 bases respectively, with 14 bases between them. The length of the CDR3 is 13 residues. Germline V CDR1 and CDR2: LGHNA, YNFKEQ. CDR3 bases: TGTGCCAGCAGCCGAATCCCACCGCGAGGCTACACCTTC. It encodes CASSRIPPRGYTF.

The gene calls are TRBV12-3 or TRBV12-4 and TRBJ2-5; tentatively, D is TRBD2 (6 bases). Trimming removed 3 bases from V and 5 bases from J, with 13 bases in between. The CDR3 is made up of 14 amino acids. The CDR3 DNA is TGTGCCAGCAGTTTCTGGGGGGTCGGCGAGACCCAGTACTTC. Translation: CASSFWGVGETQYF.

This clonotype was counted a few times. V usage is TRBV7-2 and J usage is TRBJ2-5; weak D call: TRBD2 (6 bases). The CDR3 sequence is 14 residues long. From germline, CDR1 is SGHTA and CDR2 FQGNSA. Trimming shortened V by 3 bases and J by 4 bases, and 12 bases separated the two germline ends. CDR3 bases: TGTGCCAGCAGCTTCCGGGACTGGTCAGAGACCCAGTACTTC. Translating it yields CASSFRDWSETQYF.

The chain has TRBV12-3 or TRBV12-4 and TRBJ1-5, with D maybe TRBD1 (6 bases). Trimming removed 5 bases from V and 4 bases from J, with 12 bases in between. This CDR3 region has 14 residues. Here the CDR3 reads CASSVDRGNQPQHF. CDR3 bases: TGTGCCAGCAGTGTCGATAGGGGGAATCAGCCCCAGCATTTT.

This clonotype has a handful of counts. This chain joins TRBV7-2 and TRBJ2-2; 8 positions match TRBD1. The V gene end was trimmed by 5 bases and the J gene end by 7 bases; junction bases not matched to a gene: 15. There are 17 residues in the CDR3. Per the germline V gene, CDR1 is SGHTA and CDR2 is FQGNSA. The CDR3 loop is CASSRHLLTGAGGELFF. Written as DNA, the CDR3 is TGTGCCAGCAGCCGACACCTGCTGACAGGGGCGGGCGGGGAGCTGTTTTTT.

The chain carries TRBV7-2 and TRBJ1-5; TRBD1 is a possible D gene (5 bases). The germline V gene has CDR1 SGHTA and CDR2 FQGNSA. Trimming cost V 2 bases and J 7 bases, with 12 bases left between them. CDR3 size: 14 residues. The CDR3 is CASSLRGGDQPQHF. The CDR3 nucleotides are TGTGCCAGCAGCTTACGCGGAGGGGACCAGCCCCAGCATTTT.

This clonotype was counted a few times. V gene TRBV7-9 combines with J gene TRBJ2-5, with TRBD2 identical over 13 bases. Germline V gene sequence: CDR1 SEHNR, CDR2 FQNEAQ (reference sequence). V lost 5 bases, J lost 5 bases, and 11 bases stayed unmatched. This CDR3 comprises 17 residues. In nucleotides, the CDR3 is TGTGCCAGCAGCGTCACGGGACTAGCGGGGTCGAGGGAGACCCAGTACTTC. Protein product: CASSVTGLAGSRETQYF.

The chain employs TRBV12-3 or TRBV12-4 and TRBJ1-1; 10 bases are a match to TRBD1. The CDR3 contains 16 residues. V shed 2 bases and J 4 bases; nucleotides not matched to a gene: 7. The CDR3 DNA follows: TGTGCCAGCAGTTTAAGGGACAGGGGTTGGGGCACTGAAGCTTTCTTT. Amino acids: CASSLRDRGWGTEAFF.

The J gene is TRBJ1-2, the V gene TRBV9, with D maybe TRBD1 (5 bases). Germline CDR1 reads SGDLS; CDR2 reads YYNGEE. The V gene lost 0 bases and the J gene lost 4 bases, with 10 bases spanning the gap. CDR3 length: 14 amino acids. DNA for the CDR3: TGTGCCAGCAGCGTAGGTCAGGGAACCTATGGCTACACCTTC. Translation: CASSVGQGTYGYTF.

This clonotype was observed a handful of times. This chain uses TRBV6-5 with TRBJ1-1; D may be TRBD1 (6 bases). The V end was cut by 7 bases, the J end by 1 base, with 13 bases between. The length of the CDR3 is 14 residues. The V gene's germline CDR1 is MNHEY and CDR2 SVGAGI. CDR3 residues: CASIRPGQNTEAFF. CDR3 DNA sequence: TGTGCCAGCATTAGACCGGGACAGAACACTGAAGCTTTCTTT.

Only a few counts were recorded for this clonotype. The chain is built from TRBV20-1 and TRBJ2-7; TRBD2 might be the D (7 bases). V was cut by 0 bases and J by 5 bases, with 17 bases left in between. This CDR3 has 15 amino acids. Germline CDR1 and CDR2: DFQATT and SNEGSKA (reference sequence). In DNA form, the CDR3 reads TGCAGTGCTAGAGATAAGTCGGGGGGCCCCCACGAGCAGTACTTC. This sequence encodes CSARDKSGGPHEQYF.

This clonotype was observed a handful of times. Here the CDR3 reads CASSSGAEVKNIQYF. The CDR3 region has the DNA TGTGCCAGCAGCTCGGGCGCGGAGGTCAAAAACATTCAGTACTTC. The rearrangement uses TRBV5-4 and TRBJ2-4; D may be TRBD2 (5 bases). Germline V lookup: CDR1 SGHNT, CDR2 YYREEE (reference sequence). The CDR3 runs to 15 residues. V was clipped by 3 bases and J by 3 bases, with 13 bases between them.

CDR3 sequence (DNA): TGCGCCAGCAGCCAAGAGACATCGGCCCACGCAGGGGGTTCACCCCTCCACTTT. This codes for CASSQETSAHAGGSPLHF. The chain recombines TRBV4-3 with TRBJ1-6; 7 bases fit TRBD1. CDR1 is LGHNA and CDR2 is YSLEER in the germline V gene. The CDR3 spans 18 residues. J gave up 9 bases and V 0 bases, and 14 bases lay outside the gene matches.

This chain links TRBV7-2 with TRBJ2-5; maybe TRBD2 (6 bases). Germline CDR1 is SGHTA and CDR2 is FQGNSA. V was trimmed by 6 bases and J by 2 bases, leaving 13 bases between them. The CDR3 consists of 14 residues. The CDR3 region has the DNA TGTGCCAGCAGTTATCTAGGAGGGCAAGAGACCCAGTACTTC. Translating gives CASSYLGGQETQYF.

This clonotype showed up just a few times. V gene TRBV4-3 combines with J gene TRBJ2-1; 11 bases match TRBD1. This CDR3 region has 20 residues. The germline gives CDR1 LGHNA, CDR2 YSLEER. Trimming at V came to 1 base and at J to 0 bases, leaving 11 bases not matched to a gene. CDR3 sequence reads: CASSQVPGGGTGGSYNEQFF. The CDR3 nucleotides read TGCGCCAGCAGCCAAGTCCCGGGGGGCGGGACAGGGGGCTCCTACAATGAGCAGTTCTTC.

The V and J genes are TRBV9 and TRBJ2-1; 8 positions match TRBD2. CDR3 length: 16 amino acids. Germline V gives CDR1 SGDLS, CDR2 YYNGEE. The V and J ends lost 4 bases and 4 bases, in that order; junction bases with no gene match: 10. The CDR3 loop is CASSSRARGVYNEQFF. Written as DNA, the CDR3 is TGTGCCAGCAGCTCTCGTGCGCGGGGGGTTTACAATGAGCAGTTCTTC.

The sample holds many counts of this clonotype. This chain joins TRBV10-3 and TRBJ2-7; 7 bases line up with TRBD1. CDR3 length equals 15 residues. Trimming cost V 6 bases and J 3 bases; bases outside gene matches: 11. Germline V CDR1 and CDR2: ENHRY, SYGVKD. The CDR3 bases are TGTGCCATCAGCGGGACAGACCGCCCTCACTACGAGCAGTACTTC. It specifies CAISGTDRPHYEQYF.

This clonotype has only a few counts. V gene TRBV5-1 combines with J gene TRBJ2-1; 9 positions match TRBD1. V lost 0 bases, J lost 2 bases, and 0 bases stayed unmatched. This CDR3 has 15 amino acids. Germline V lookup: CDR1 SGHRS, CDR2 YFSETQ. CDR3 DNA: TGCGCCAGCAGCTTGGGGACAGGGGCCTACAATGAGCAGTTCTTC. As protein: CASSLGTGAYNEQFF.

This clonotype was seen a few times. The chain joins TRBV28 to TRBJ2-2, with no clear D. The CDR3 covers 12 residues. V was trimmed by 7 bases and J by 7 bases, leaving 10 bases between them. In germline, CDR1 is MDHEN, CDR2 SYDVKM. The CDR3 DNA sequence: TGTGCCAGCACCACCCGTGTCGGGGAGCTGTTTTTT. This sequence encodes CASTTRVGELFF.